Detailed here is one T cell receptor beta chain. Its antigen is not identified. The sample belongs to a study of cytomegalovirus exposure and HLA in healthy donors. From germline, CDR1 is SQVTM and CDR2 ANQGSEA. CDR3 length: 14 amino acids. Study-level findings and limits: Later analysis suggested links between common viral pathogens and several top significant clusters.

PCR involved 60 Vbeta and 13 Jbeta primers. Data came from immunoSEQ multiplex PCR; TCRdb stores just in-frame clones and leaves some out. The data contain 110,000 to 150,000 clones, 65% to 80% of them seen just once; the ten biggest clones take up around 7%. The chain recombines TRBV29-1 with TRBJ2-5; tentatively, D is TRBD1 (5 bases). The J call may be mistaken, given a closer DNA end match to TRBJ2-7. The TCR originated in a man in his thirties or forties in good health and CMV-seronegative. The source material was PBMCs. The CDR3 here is CSVEDQGSSYEQYF. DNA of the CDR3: TGCAGCGTTGAAGATCAGGGCAGCTCCTACGAGCAGTACTTC.